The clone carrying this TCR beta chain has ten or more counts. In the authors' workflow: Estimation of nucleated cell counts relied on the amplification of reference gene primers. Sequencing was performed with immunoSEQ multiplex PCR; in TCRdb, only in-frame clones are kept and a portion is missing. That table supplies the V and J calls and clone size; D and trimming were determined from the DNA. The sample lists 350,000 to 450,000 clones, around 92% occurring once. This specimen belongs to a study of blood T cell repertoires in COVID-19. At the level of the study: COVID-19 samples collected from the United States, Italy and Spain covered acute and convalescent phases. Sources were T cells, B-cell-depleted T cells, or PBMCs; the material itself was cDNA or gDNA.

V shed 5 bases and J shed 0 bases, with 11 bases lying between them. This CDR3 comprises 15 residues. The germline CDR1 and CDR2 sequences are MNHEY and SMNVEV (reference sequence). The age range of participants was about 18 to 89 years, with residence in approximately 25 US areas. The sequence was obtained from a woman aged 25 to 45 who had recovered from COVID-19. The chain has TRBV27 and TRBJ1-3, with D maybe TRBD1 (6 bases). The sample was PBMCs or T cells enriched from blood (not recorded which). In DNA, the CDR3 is TGTGCCAGCAGTGTTCAGGGGACCTCTGGAAACACCATATATTTT. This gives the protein CASSVQGTSGNTIYF.